The TCR beta chain under discussion was sequenced for a study of T cells in Graves' hyperthyroidism and ophthalmopathy. Looked up from germline, CDR1 is DFQATT and CDR2 is SNEGSKA (reference sequence). The CDR3 runs to 15 residues. V was trimmed by 2 bases and J by 1 base, leaving 15 bases between them. Absent ophthalmopathy progression within 18 months defined stable Graves' hyperthyroidism. Hyperthyroidism was newly diagnosed in patients aged 18 to 65 (duration under 2 months). This clonotype has ten or more counts. Amplification yielded TCR beta CDR3 regions, with RNA transcripts as the source. During a first-round RT-PCR of the TCR CDR3, the HTBI primer set was used. TCRdb analysed the multiplex PCR reads with MiXCR anew, one entry per CDR3 protein. The sample yields 380,000 or so distinct CDR3 sequences, about a fifth seen once.

The chain has TRBV20-1 and TRBJ2-7, with D perhaps TRBD1 or TRBD2 (6 bases each). The sample was blood. The TCR originated in a woman under 30 with Graves' hyperthyroidism. CDR3: CSARSRDKNSYEQYF. CDR3 coding DNA: TGCAGTGCTAGATCGCGGGACAAGAATTCCTACGAGCAGTACTTC.